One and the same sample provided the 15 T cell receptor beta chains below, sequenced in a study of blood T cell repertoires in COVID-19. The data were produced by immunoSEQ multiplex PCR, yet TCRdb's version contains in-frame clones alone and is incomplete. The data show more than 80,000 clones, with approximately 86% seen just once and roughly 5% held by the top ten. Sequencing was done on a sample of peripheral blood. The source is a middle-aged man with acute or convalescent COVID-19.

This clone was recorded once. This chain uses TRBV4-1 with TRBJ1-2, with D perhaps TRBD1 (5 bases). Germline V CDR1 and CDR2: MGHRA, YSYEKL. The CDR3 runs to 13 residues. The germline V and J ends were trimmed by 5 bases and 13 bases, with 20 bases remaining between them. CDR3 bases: TGCGCCAGCAGCGACCCGGGACTCAAGTTTTTCACCTTC. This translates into CASSDPGLKFFTF.

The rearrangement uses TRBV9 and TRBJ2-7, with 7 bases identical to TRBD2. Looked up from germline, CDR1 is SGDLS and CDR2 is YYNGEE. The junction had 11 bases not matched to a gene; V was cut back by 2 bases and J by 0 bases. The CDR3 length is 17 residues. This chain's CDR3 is CASSVLAEAPSSYEQYF. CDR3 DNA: TGTGCCAGCAGCGTCCTAGCGGAGGCCCCCTCCTCCTACGAGCAGTACTTC. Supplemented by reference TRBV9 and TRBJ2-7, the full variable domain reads DSGVTQTPKHLITATGQRVTLRCSPRSGDLSVYWYQQSLDQGLQFLIQYYNGEERAKGNILERFSAQQFPDLHSELNLSSLELGDSALYFCASSVLAEAPSSYEQYFGPGTRLTVT.

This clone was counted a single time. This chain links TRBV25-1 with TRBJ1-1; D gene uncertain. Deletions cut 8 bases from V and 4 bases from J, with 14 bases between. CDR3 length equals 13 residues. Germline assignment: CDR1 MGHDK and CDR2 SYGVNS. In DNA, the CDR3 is TGTGCCAGCCTCTCATTAGTCGGCACTGAAGCTTTCTTT. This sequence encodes CASLSLVGTEAFF. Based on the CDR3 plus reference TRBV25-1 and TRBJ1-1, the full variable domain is EADIYQTPRYLVIGTGKKITLECSQTMGHDKMYWYQQDPGMELHLIHYSYGVNSTEKGDLSSESTVSRIRTEHFPLTLESARPSHTSQYLCASLSLVGTEAFFGQGTRLTVV.

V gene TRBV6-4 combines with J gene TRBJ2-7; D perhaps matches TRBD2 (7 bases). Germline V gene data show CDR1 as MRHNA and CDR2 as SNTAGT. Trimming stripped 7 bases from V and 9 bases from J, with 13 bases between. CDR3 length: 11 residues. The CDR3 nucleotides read TGTGCCAGCACAGGGGTAGCGGGGCAGTACTTC. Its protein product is CASTGVAGQYF.

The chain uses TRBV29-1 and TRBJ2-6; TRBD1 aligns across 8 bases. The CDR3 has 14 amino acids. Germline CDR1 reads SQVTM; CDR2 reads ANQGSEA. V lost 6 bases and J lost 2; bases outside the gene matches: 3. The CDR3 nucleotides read TGCAGCGTAGCAGGGGGCGCTGGGGCCAACGTCCTGACTTTC. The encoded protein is CSVAGGAGANVLTF.

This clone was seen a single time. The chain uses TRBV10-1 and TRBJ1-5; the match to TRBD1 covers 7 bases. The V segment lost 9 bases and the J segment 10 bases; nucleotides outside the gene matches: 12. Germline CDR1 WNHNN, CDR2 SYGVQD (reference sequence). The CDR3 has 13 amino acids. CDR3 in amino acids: CASDRADLYPQHF. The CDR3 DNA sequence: TGCGCCAGTGACAGGGCAGATCTATATCCCCAGCATTTT.

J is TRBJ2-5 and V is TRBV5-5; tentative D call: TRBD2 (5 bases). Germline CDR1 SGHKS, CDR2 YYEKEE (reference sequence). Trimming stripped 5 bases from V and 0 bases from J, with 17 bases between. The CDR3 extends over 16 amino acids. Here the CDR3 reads CASRPRTSEHQETQYF. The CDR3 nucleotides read TGTGCCAGCAGACCCCGGACTTCAGAACACCAAGAGACCCAGTACTTC.

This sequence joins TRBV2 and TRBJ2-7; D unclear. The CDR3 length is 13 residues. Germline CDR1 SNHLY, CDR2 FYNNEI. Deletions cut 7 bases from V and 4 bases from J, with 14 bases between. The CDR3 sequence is CASNNGGSYEQYF. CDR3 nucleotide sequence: TGTGCCAGCAATAATGGCGGATCGTACGAGCAGTACTTC.

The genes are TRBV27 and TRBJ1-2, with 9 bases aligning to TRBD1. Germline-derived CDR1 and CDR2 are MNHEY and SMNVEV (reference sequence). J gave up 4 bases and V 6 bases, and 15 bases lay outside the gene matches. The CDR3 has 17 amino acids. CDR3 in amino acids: CASSSTGGAVRGYGYTF. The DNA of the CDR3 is TGTGCCAGCAGCTCAACAGGGGGCGCAGTAAGAGGCTATGGCTACACCTTC.

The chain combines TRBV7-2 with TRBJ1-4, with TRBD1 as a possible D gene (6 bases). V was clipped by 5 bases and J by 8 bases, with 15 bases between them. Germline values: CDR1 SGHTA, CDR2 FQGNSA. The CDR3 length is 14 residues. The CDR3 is CASSRTVNGEKLFF. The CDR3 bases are TGTGCCAGCAGCAGGACAGTTAATGGGGAAAAACTGTTTTTT.

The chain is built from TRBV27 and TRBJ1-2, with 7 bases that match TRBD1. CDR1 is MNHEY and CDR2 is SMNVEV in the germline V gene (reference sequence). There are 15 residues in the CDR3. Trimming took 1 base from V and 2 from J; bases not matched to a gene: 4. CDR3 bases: TGTGCCAGCAGTTTATTTGCAGGGGGAAACTATGGCTACACCTTC. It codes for CASSLFAGGNYGYTF.

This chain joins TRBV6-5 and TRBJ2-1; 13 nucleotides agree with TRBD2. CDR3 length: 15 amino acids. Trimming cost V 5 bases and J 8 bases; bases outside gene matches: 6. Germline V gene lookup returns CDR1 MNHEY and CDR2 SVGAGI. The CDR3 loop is CASSILAGGPDEQFF. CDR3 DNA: TGTGCCAGCAGTATACTAGCGGGGGGGCCGGATGAGCAGTTCTTC.

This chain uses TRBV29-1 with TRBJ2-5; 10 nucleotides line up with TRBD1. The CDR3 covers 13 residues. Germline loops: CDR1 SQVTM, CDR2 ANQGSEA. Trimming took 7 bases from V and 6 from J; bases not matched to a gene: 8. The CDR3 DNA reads TGCAGCGCCGGACAGGGGGATCTTCAGACCCAGTACTTC. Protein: CSAGQGDLQTQYF.

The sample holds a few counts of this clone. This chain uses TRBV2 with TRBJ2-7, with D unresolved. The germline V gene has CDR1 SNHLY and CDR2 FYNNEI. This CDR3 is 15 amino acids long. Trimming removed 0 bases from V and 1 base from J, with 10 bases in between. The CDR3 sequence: CASSEAHLQSYEQYF. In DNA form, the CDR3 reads TGTGCCAGCAGTGAAGCGCATCTTCAGTCCTACGAGCAGTACTTC.

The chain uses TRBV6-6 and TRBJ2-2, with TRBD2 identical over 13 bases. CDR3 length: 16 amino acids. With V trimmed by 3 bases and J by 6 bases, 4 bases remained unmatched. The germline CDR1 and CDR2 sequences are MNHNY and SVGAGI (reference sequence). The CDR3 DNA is TGTGCCAGCAGTTATACTAGCGGGAGGGCGGCCGGGGAGCTGTTTTTT. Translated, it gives CASSYTSGRAAGELFF.